This T cell receptor beta chain originates from a study of blood T cell repertoires in COVID-19. The wider study: The United States, Italy and Spain provided the acute and convalescent COVID-19 samples. PBMCs, B-cell-depleted T cells, or T cells provided the cDNA or gDNA that made up the material.

Sequencing was performed with immunoSEQ multiplex PCR; in TCRdb, only in-frame clones are kept and a portion is missing. The repertoire holds tens of thousands of clones, with almost 90% as singletons. CDR3 length: 13 amino acids. In germline, CDR1 is SGHNT, CDR2 YENEEA. Trimming pared 1 base from V and 6 bases from J, leaving 9 bases between. Sequences were obtained from peripheral blood. The sequence was obtained from a man between 65 and 85 years old with acute or convalescent COVID-19. V usage is TRBV11-3 and J usage is TRBJ2-5; TRBD2 might be the D (5 bases). The CDR3 DNA reads TGTGCCAGCAGCTTAGCTGAGGGTCAGACCCAGTACTTC. The encoded protein is CASSLAEGQTQYF.